Here is one T cell receptor (beta chain) with its context. Autoimmune disease history or systemic immunosuppression disqualified patients. The data were taken from a study of OX40 agonist ivuxolimab in advanced cancers. Study details: Ivuxolimab is a fully human IgG2 antibody that activates OX40 (CD134). Dosing consisted of intravenous ivuxolimab at 0.01 to 10 mg/kg every 2 weeks. 30% to 40% of patients had received prior checkpoint inhibitor therapy.

CDR1 and CDR2 from the germline V gene are MNHEY and SMNVEV (reference sequence). The V and J ends lost 5 bases and 5 bases, in that order; junction bases with no gene match: 7. The CDR3 loop spans 15 amino acids. The repertoire was sequenced with immunoSEQ multiplex PCR; TCRdb's copy has only in-frame clones and lacks some. This sample has over 65,000 clones, with approximately 86% found just once. The sample here was CD4+ or CD8+ T cells sorted from blood, taken in a trial of the OX40 agonist ivuxolimab. The TCR sequence derives from an adult with an advanced solid tumor such as melanoma, head and neck, liver or kidney cancer. The V call is TRBV27, the J call TRBJ2-5; TRBD1 agrees at 11 bases. CDR3 protein: CASSPGQGAGETQYF. CDR3 nucleotides: TGTGCCAGCAGTCCAGGACAGGGGGCAGGTGAGACCCAGTACTTC.